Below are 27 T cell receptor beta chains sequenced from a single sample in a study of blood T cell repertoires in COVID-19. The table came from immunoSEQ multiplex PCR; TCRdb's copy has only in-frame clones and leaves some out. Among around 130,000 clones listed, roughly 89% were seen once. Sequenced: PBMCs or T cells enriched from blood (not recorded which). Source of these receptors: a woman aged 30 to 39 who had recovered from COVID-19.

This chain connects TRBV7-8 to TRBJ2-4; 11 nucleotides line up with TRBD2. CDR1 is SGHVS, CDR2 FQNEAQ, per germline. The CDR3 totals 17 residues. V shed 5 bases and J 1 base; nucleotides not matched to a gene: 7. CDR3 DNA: TGTGCCAGCAGCCGCTTGACTAGCGGGACGGCCAAAAACATTCAGTACTTC. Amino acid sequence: CASSRLTSGTAKNIQYF.

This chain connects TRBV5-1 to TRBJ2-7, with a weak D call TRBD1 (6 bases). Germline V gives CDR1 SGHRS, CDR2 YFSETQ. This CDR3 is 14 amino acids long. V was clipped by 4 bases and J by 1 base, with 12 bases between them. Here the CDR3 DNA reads TGCGCCAGCAGCCGATGGACAGCATCCTACGAGCAGTACTTC. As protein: CASSRWTASYEQYF.

Written as DNA, the CDR3 is TGTGCCAGCAGCAACCCCCGGGGCGGGAGCGGGTACGAGCAGTACTTC. Protein: CASSNPRGGSGYEQYF. V is TRBV7-6 and J is TRBJ2-7; 7 bases align to TRBD2. Germline trimming cut 5 bases from V and 4 bases from J; bases unmatched to any gene: 14. This CDR3 comprises 16 residues. CDR1 SGHVS and CDR2 FNYEAQ come from the germline V gene.

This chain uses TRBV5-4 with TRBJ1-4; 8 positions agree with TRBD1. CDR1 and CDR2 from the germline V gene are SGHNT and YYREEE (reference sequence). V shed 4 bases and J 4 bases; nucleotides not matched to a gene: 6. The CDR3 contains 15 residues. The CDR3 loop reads CASSRQGRDNEKLFF. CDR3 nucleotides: TGTGCCAGCAGCCGACAGGGGAGGGATAATGAAAAACTGTTTTTT.

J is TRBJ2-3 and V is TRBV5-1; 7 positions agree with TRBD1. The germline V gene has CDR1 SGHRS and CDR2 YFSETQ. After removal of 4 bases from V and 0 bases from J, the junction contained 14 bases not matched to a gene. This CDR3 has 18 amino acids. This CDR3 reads CASSRRQGTGPSTDTQYF. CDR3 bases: TGCGCCAGCAGCAGACGACAGGGTACGGGTCCTAGCACAGATACGCAGTATTTT.

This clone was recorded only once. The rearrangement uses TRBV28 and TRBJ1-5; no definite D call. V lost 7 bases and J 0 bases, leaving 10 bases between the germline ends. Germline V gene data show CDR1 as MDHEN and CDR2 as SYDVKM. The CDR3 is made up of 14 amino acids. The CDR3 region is CASTFVLSNQPQHF. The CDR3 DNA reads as TGTGCCAGCACCTTCGTCCTTAGCAATCAGCCCCAGCATTTT.

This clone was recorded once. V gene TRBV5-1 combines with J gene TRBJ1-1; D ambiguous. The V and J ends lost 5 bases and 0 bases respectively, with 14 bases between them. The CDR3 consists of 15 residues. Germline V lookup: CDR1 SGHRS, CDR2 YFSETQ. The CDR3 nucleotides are TGCGCCAGCAGTCCGGCCGCTCGGGTGAACACTGAAGCTTTCTTT. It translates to CASSPAARVNTEAFF.

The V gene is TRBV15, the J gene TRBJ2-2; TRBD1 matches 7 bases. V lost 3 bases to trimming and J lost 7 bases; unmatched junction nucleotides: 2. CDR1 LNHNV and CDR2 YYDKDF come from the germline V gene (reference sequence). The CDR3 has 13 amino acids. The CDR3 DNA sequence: TGTGCCACCAGCAGGACAGGGAACGGGGAGCTGTTTTTT. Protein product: CATSRTGNGELFF.

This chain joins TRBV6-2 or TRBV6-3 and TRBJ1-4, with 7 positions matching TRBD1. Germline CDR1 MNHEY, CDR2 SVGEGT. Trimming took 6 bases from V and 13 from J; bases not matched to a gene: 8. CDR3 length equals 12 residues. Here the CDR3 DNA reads TGTGCCAGCAGCGAACAGGGGACGAGACTGTTTTTT. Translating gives CASSEQGTRLFF.

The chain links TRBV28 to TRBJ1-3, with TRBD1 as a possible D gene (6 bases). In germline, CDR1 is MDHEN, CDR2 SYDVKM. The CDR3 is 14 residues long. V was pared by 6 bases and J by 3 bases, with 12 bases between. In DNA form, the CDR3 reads TGTGCCAGCAGGGAAACAGGGATTGGAAACACCATATATTTT. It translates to CASRETGIGNTIYF. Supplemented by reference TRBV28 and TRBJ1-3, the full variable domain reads DVKVTQSSRYLVKRTGEKVFLECVQDMDHENMFWYRQDPGLGLRLIYFSYDVKMKEKGDIPEGYSVSREKKERFSLILESASTNQTSMYLCASRETGIGNTIYFGEGSWLTVV.

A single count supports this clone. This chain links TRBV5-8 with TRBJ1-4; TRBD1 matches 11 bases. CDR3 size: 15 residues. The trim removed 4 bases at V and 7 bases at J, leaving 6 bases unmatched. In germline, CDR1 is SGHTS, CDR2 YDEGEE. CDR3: CASSPRGTGGEKLFF. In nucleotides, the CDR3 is TGTGCCAGCAGCCCCCGCGGGACAGGGGGTGAAAAACTGTTTTTT.

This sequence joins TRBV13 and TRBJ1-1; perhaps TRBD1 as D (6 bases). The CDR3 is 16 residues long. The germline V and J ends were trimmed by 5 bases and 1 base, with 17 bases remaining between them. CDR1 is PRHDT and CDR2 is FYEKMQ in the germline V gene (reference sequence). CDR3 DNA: TGTGCCAGCAGCAAGAGGGGGATAGCCAGGAACACTGAAGCTTTCTTT. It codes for CASSKRGIARNTEAFF.

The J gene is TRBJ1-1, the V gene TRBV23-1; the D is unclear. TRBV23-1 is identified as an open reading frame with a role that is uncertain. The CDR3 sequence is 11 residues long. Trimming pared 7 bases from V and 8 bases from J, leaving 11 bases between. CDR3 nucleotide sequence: TGCGCCAGCACCACTTGCTCCGAAGCTTTCTTT. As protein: CASTTCSEAFF.

The CDR3 protein is CAITRGTSGRVSYEQYF. In nucleotides, the CDR3 is TGTGCCATTACTAGAGGGACTAGCGGGAGGGTCTCCTACGAGCAGTACTTC. This rearrangement joins TRBV7-9 to TRBJ2-7, with 16 bases matching TRBD2. Germline-derived CDR1 and CDR2 are SEHNR and FQNEAQ (reference sequence). The V gene end was trimmed by 10 bases and the J gene end by 0 bases; junction bases not matched to a gene: 9. The CDR3 totals 17 residues.

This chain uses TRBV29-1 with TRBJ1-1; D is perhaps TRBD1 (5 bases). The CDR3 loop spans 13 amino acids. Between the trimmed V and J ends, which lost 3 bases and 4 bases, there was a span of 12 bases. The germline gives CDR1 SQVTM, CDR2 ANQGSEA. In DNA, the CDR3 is TGCAGCGTTGAGGAGGGGTGGACCACTGAAGCTTTCTTT. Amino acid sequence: CSVEEGWTTEAFF.

The DNA for the CDR3 is TGTGCCAGTAGAAGACTAGCGGGACTCAATAACAATGAGCAGTTCTTC. This translates into CASRRLAGLNNNEQFF. The V gene is TRBV19, the J gene TRBJ2-1, with 11 positions matching TRBD2. The junction had 9 bases not matched to a gene; V was cut back by 6 bases and J by 5 bases. CDR1 and CDR2 from the germline V gene are LNHDA and SQIVND (reference sequence). The CDR3 loop spans 16 amino acids.

CDR3 sequence reads: CASRSPGGDYGYTF. Written as DNA, the CDR3 is TGTGCCAGTCGAAGCCCAGGGGGCGACTATGGCTACACCTTC. The chain is built from TRBV19 and TRBJ1-2, with TRBD1 identical over 8 bases. Germline values: CDR1 LNHDA, CDR2 SQIVND (reference sequence). V lost 8 bases and J lost 3; bases outside the gene matches: 8. The CDR3 contains 14 residues.

CDR3 DNA: TGCGCCAGCGGTCCTCGGCCGGACTTGGACGGCGAGCAGTACTTC. Its translation is CASGPRPDLDGEQYF. The chain uses TRBV4-1 and TRBJ2-7; D possibly corresponds to TRBD2 (5 bases). CDR1 is MGHRA and CDR2 is YSYEKL in the germline V gene. The length of the CDR3 is 15 residues. V was trimmed by 8 bases and J by 6 bases, leaving 23 bases between them.

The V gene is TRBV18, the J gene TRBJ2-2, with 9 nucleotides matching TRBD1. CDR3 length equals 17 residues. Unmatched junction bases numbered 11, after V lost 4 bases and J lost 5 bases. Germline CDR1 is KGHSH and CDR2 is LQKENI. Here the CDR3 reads CASSQSTGGRGTGELFF. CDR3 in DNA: TGTGCCAGCTCACAGAGTACAGGGGGCAGAGGAACCGGGGAGCTGTTTTTT. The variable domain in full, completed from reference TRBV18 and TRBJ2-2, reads NAGVMQNPRHLVRRRGQEARLRCSPMKGHSHVYWYRQLPEEGLKFMVYLQKENIIDESGMPKERFSAEFPKEGPSILRIQQVVRGDSAAYFCASSQSTGGRGTGELFFGEGSRLTVL.

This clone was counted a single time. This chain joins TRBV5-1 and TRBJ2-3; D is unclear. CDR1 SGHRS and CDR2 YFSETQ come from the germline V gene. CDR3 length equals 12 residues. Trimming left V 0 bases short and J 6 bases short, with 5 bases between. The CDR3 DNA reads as TGCGCCAGCAGCTTGGGTCAGGATACGCAGTATTTT. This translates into CASSLGQDTQYF.

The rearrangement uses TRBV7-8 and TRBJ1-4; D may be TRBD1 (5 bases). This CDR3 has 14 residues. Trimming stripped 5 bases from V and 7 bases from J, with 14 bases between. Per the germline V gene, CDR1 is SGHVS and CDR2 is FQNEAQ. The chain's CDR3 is CASSRGGTSEKLFF. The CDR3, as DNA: TGTGCCAGCAGCCGCGGGGGAACCAGTGAAAAACTGTTTTTT. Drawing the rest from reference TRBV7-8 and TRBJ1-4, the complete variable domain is GAGVSQSPRYKVAKRGQDVALRCDPISGHVSLFWYQQALGQGPEFLTYFQNEAQLDKSGLPSDRFFAERPEGSVSTLKIQRTQQEDSAVYLCASSRGGTSEKLFFGSGTQLSVL.

CDR3 bases: TGTGCCAGCTCTCTAGCGGGATCCTACAATGAGCAGTTCTTC. Protein: CASSLAGSYNEQFF. This chain joins TRBV18 and TRBJ2-1; 9 positions match TRBD2. The J segment lost 1 base and the V segment lost 6 bases, leaving 1 base of the junction unmatched. This CDR3 contains 14 residues. CDR1 is KGHSH, CDR2 LQKENI, per germline.

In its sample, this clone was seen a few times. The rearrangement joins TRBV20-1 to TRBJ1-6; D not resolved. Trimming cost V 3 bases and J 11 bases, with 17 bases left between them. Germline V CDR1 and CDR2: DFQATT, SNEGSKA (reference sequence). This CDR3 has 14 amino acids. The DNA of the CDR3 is TGCAGTGCTAGTTTACCGACTGCCCGGGCACCCCTCCACTTT. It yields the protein CSASLPTARAPLHF.

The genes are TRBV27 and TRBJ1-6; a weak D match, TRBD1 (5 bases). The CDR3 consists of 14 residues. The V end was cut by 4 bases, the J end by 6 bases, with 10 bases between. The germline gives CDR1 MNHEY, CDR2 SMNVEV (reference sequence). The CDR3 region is CASSWGTSNSPLHF. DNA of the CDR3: TGTGCCAGCAGTTGGGGCACGAGTAATTCACCCCTCCACTTT.

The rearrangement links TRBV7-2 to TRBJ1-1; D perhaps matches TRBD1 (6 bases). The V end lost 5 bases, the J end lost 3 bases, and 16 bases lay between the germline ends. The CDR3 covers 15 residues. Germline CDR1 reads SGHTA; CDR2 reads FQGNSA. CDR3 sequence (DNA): TGTGCCAGCAGCCTCCTGATGACAGGCGACACTGAAGCTTTCTTT. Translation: CASSLLMTGDTEAFF.

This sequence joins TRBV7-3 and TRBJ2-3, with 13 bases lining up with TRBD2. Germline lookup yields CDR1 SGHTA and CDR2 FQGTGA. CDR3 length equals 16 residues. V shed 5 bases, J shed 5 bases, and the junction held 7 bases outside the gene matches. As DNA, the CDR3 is TGTGCCAGCAGCGATCGGACTAGCGGGAGTATAGATACGCAGTATTTT. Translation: CASSDRTSGSIDTQYF. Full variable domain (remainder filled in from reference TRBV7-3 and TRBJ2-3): GAGVSQTPSNKVTEKGKYVELRCDPISGHTALYWYRQSLGQGPEFLIYFQGTGAADDSGLPNDRFFAVRPEGSVSTLKIQRTERGDSAVYLCASSDRTSGSIDTQYFGPGTRLTVL.

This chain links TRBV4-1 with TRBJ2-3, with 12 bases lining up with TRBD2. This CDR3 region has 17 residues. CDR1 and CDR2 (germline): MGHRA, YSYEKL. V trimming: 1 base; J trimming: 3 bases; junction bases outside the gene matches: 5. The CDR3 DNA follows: TGCGCCAGCAGCCAAGTACTAGCGGGAGGACTAACAGATACGCAGTATTTT. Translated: CASSQVLAGGLTDTQYF.